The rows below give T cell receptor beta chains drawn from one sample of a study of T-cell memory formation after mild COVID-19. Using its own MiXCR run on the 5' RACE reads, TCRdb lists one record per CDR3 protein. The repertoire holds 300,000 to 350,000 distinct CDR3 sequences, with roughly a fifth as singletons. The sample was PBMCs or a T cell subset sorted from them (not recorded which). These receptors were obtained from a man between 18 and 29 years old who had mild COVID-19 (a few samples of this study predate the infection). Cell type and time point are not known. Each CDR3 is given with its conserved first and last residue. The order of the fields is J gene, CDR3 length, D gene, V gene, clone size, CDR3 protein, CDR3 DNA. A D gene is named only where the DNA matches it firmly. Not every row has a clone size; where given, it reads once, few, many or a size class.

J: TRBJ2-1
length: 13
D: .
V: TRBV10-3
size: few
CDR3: CAGAGRLQGEQFF
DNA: TGTGCCGGTGCCGGACGCCTCCAAGGTGAGCAGTTCTTC

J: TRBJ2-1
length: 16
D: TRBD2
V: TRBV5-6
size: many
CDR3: CASSSYLAGGVNEQFF
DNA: TGTGCCAGCAGCTCGTATCTAGCGGGGGGGGTAAATGAGCAGTTCTTC

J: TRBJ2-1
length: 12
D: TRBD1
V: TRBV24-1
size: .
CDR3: CASEDRAHEQFF
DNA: TGTGCCTCAGAAGACAGGGCCCATGAGCAGTTCTTC

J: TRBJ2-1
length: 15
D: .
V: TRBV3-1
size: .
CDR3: CASSPWTVRDNEQFF
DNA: TGTGCCAGCAGCCCGTGGACAGTGCGAGACAATGAGCAGTTCTTC

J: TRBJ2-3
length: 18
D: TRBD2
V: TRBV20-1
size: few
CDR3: CSAAFGLYGTRNRDTQYF
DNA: TGCAGTGCGGCTTTCGGGCTTTACGGGACTAGGAATAGAGATACGCAGTATTTT

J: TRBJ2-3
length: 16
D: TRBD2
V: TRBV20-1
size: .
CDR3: CSADLLGAGAGDTQYF
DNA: TGCAGTGCTGACCTGTTGGGAGCGGGGGCGGGAGATACGCAGTATTTT

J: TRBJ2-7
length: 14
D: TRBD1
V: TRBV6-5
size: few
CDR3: CASSIDRGVYEQYF
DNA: TGTGCCAGCAGTATAGACAGGGGTGTCTACGAGCAGTACTTC

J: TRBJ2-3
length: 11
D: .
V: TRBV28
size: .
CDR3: CASSFGNTQYF
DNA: TGTGCCAGCAGTTTTGGCAATACGCAGTATTTT

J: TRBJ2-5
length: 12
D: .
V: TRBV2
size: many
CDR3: CATTSSGETQYF
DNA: TGTGCCACTACCTCCTCTGGTGAGACCCAGTACTTC

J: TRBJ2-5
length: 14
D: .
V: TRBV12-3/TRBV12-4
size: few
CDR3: CASSFGGNQETQYF
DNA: TGTGCCAGCAGTTTCGGGGGCAACCAAGAGACCCAGTACTTC

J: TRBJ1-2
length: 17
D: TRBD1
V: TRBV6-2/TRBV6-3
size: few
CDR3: CASKPGTGHGGFYGYTF
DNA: TGTGCCAGCAAACCCGGGACAGGTCATGGAGGTTTCTATGGCTACACCTTC

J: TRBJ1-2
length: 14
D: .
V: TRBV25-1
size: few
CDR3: CASSVSGSNYGYTF
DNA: TGTGCCAGCAGTGTTTCAGGGTCTAACTATGGCTACACCTTC

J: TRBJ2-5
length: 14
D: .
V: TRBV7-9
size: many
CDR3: CASSYGQSQETQYF
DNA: TGTGCCAGCAGCTACGGACAGTCCCAAGAGACCCAGTACTTC

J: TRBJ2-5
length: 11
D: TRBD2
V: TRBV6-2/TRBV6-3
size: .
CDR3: CASRGGETQYF
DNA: TGTGCCAGCAGGGGAGGGGAGACCCAGTACTTC

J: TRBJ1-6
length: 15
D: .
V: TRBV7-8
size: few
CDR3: CASSSSGVYNSPLHF
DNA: TGTGCCAGCAGCTCTAGCGGGGTGTACAATTCACCCCTCCACTTT

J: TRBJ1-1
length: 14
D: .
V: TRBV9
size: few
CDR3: CASSPQVMGTEAFF
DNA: TGTGCCAGCAGCCCTCAGGTCATGGGCACTGAAGCTTTCTTT

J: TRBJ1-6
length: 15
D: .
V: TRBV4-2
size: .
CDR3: CASSQEGRLNSPLHF
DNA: TGTGCCAGCAGCCAAGAGGGCAGGCTCAATTCACCCCTCCACTTT

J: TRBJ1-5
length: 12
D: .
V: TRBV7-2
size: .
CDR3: CASSWAGSPQHF
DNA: TGTGCCAGCAGCTGGGCAGGGTCTCCCCAGCATTTT

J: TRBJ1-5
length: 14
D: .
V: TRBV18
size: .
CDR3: CASSKGRVNQPQHF
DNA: TGTGCCAGCTCCAAGGGCCGTGTAAATCAGCCCCAGCATTTT

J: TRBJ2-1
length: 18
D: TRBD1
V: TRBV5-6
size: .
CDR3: CASSFSGTGFGSYNEQFF
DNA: TGTGCCAGCAGCTTCTCAGGGACAGGATTCGGGTCATACAATGAGCAGTTCTTC

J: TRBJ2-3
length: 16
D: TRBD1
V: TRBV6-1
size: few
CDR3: CASSERQGASTDTQYF
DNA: TGTGCCAGCAGTGAGAGACAGGGGGCAAGCACAGATACGCAGTATTTT

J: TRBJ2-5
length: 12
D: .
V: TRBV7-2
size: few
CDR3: CASSPVGETQYF
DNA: TGTGCCAGCAGCCCGGTGGGAGAGACCCAGTACTTC

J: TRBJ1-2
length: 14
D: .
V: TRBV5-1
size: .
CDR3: CASSLDRADYGYTF
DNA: TGCGCCAGCAGCTTGGACAGGGCGGACTATGGCTACACCTTC

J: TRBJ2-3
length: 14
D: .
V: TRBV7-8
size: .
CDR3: CASRLASGTDTQYF
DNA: TGTGCCAGCAGGCTAGCATCAGGCACAGATACGCAGTATTTT

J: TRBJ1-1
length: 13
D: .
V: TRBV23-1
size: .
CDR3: CASSLQTPTEAFF
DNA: TGCGCCAGCAGTCTCCAGACACCCACTGAAGCTTTCTTT

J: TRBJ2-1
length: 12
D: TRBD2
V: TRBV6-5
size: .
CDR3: CASKRGMEEQFF
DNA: TGTGCCAGCAAGCGGGGGATGGAGGAGCAGTTCTTC

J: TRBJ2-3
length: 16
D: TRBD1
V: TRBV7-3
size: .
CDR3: CASSTTQGAGTDTQYF
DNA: TGTGCCAGCAGCACCACCCAGGGGGCTGGCACAGATACGCAGTATTTT

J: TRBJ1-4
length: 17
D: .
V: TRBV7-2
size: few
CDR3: CASSLSSRFGTNEKLFF
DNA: TGTGCCAGCAGCTTAAGTAGCAGGTTTGGAACTAATGAAAAACTGTTTTTT

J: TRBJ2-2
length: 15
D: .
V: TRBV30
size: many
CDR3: CAWSRRGRRTGELFF
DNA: TGTGCCTGGAGTCGGCGGGGGCGAAGAACCGGGGAGCTGTTTTTT

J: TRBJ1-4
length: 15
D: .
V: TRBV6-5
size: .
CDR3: CASSYQGATNEKLFF
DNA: TGTGCCAGCAGTTACCAAGGGGCCACTAATGAAAAACTGTTTTTT

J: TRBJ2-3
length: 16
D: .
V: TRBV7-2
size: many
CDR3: CASSLLRTVGTDTQYF
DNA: TGTGCCAGCAGCTTACTTCGGACAGTTGGCACAGATACGCAGTATTTT

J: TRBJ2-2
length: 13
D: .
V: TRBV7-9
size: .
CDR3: CASSLRVSGELFF
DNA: TGTGCCAGCAGCTTACGAGTATCCGGGGAGCTGTTTTTT

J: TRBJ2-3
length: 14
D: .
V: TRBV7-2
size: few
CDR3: CASSTYMETDTQYF
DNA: TGTGCCAGCAGCACCTATATGGAGACAGATACGCAGTATTTT

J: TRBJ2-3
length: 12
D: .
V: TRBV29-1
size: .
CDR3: CSVVRDTDTQYF
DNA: TGCAGCGTTGTGCGGGACACAGATACGCAGTATTTT

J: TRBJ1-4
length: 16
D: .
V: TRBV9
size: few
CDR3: CASSVESEGLGEKLFF
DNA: TGTGCCAGCAGCGTAGAGTCCGAGGGACTAGGAGAAAAACTGTTTTTT

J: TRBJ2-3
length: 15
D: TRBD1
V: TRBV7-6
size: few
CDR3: CASSPHDRGSHTQYF
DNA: TGTGCCAGCAGCCCACATGACAGGGGTAGTCATACGCAGTATTTT

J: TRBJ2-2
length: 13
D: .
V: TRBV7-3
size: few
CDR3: CASSFTGGGELFF
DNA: TGTGCCAGCAGCTTTACCGGAGGAGGGGAGCTGTTTTTT

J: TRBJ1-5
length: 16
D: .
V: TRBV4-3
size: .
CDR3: CASSQGGQGPLVPQHF
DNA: TGCGCCAGCAGCCAAGGGGGTCAGGGGCCTTTGGTGCCCCAGCATTTT

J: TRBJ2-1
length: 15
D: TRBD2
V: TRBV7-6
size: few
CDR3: CASSAAGGPYNEQFF
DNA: TGTGCCAGCAGCGCTGCGGGGGGGCCCTACAATGAGCAGTTCTTC

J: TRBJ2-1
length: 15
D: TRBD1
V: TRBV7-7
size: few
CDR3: CASSKGQGFNNEQFF
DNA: TGTGCCAGCAGCAAGGGACAGGGTTTCAACAATGAGCAGTTCTTC

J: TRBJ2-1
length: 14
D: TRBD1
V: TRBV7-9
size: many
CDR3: CASSLADRNNEQFF
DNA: TGTGCCAGCAGCTTAGCGGACAGGAACAATGAGCAGTTCTTC

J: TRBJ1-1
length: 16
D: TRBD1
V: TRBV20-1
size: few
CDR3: CSARVDRGRWDTEAFF
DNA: TGCAGTGCTAGGGTCGATAGGGGGCGGTGGGACACTGAAGCTTTCTTT

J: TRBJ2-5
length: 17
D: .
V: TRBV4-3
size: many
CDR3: CASSQTTGSPNGETQYF
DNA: TGCGCCAGCAGCCAAACGACCGGGAGCCCTAACGGCGAGACCCAGTACTTC

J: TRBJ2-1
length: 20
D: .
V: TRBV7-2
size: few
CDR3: CASSFGRHGIGARSYNEQFF
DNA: TGTGCCAGCAGCTTTGGGCGGCATGGGATAGGGGCCCGCTCCTACAATGAGCAGTTCTTC